A single sample is the source of the 12 T cell receptor beta chains below, sequenced in a study of response to subunit inactivated influenza vaccine. TCRdb used MiXCR to reprocess the RT-PCR reads, holding one entry per CDR3 protein. The sample lists around 200,000 distinct CDR3 sequences; around 9% were seen once. The input for sequencing was non-naive T cells sorted from PBMCs, taken on the day of vaccination. Every receptor here comes from a man over 45 who received an inactivated influenza vaccine.

This rearrangement joins TRBV5-1 to TRBJ2-5; D unresolved. This CDR3 region has 14 residues. CDR1 and CDR2 (germline): SGHRS, YFSETQ. V lost 1 base to trimming and J lost 2 bases, with 9 bases between them. This CDR3 is CASSLNAAQETQYF. CDR3 sequence (DNA): TGCGCCAGCAGCTTGAATGCAGCTCAAGAGACCCAGTACTTC.

V is TRBV5-4 and J is TRBJ1-2; D is undetermined. Germline loops: CDR1 SGHNT, CDR2 YYREEE (reference sequence). CDR3 length equals 15 residues. Trimming removed 0 bases from V and 0 bases from J, with 9 bases in between. The chain's CDR3 is CASSLGPSANYGYTF. The CDR3 DNA is TGTGCCAGCAGCTTGGGCCCCTCTGCTAACTATGGCTACACCTTC.

Comments on this clonotype: A read error is possible here, since a much larger clone lies one base away. This chain connects TRBV4-2 to TRBJ1-1; 11 positions agree with TRBD1. Germline V gives CDR1 LGHNA, CDR2 YNFKEQ. The CDR3 loop spans 15 amino acids. The CDR3 loop is CTSSQDPGQGVEAFF. CDR3 DNA sequence: TGTACCAGCAGCCAGGATCCGGGACAGGGGGTTGAAGCTTTCTTT.

Many counts were recorded for this clonotype. The chain employs TRBV12-3 or TRBV12-4 and TRBJ2-1, with D tentatively TRBD1 or TRBD2 (5 bases each). The V and J ends lost 6 bases and 10 bases respectively, with 16 bases between them. The CDR3 totals 13 residues. The CDR3 protein is CASSGREGGEQFF. Here the CDR3 DNA reads TGTGCCAGCAGCGGCAGGGAAGGAGGAGAGCAGTTCTTC.

This clonotype was detected a few times. The J gene is TRBJ1-1, the V gene TRBV4-3; 7 bases line up with TRBD1. The CDR3 length is 14 residues. In germline, CDR1 is LGHNA, CDR2 YSLEER. Germline trimming cut 0 bases from V and 3 bases from J; bases unmatched to any gene: 1. CDR3 amino acids: CASSQDTGDTEAFF. The CDR3 DNA reads TGCGCCAGCAGCCAAGATACAGGGGACACTGAAGCTTTCTTT.

The table lists this clonotype with a few counts. The V call is TRBV4-3, the J call TRBJ2-3; 12 bases line up with TRBD2. The CDR3 length is 18 residues. Trimming removed 0 bases from V and 3 bases from J; junction bases left unmatched: 7. Germline V gene sequence: CDR1 LGHNA, CDR2 YSLEER. The CDR3: CASSQDSRLAGGTDTQYF. The DNA of the CDR3 is TGCGCCAGCAGCCAAGATTCCCGCCTAGCGGGGGGGACAGATACGCAGTATTTT.

This clonotype has a count of ten or more. This chain uses TRBV9 with TRBJ2-7, with 7 positions matching TRBD1. The CDR3 consists of 14 residues. Germline V gene lookup returns CDR1 SGDLS and CDR2 YYNGEE. Trimming at V came to 4 bases and at J to 2 bases, leaving 6 bases not matched to a gene. The CDR3 here is CASSPWDRTYEQYF. The CDR3 DNA reads TGTGCCAGCAGCCCATGGGACAGAACCTACGAGCAGTACTTC.

The rearrangement links TRBV30 to TRBJ1-4, with D perhaps TRBD1 (5 bases). Germline loops: CDR1 GTSNPN, CDR2 SVGIG (reference sequence). Trimming pared 0 bases from V and 8 bases from J, leaving 10 bases between. The CDR3 has 13 residues. The CDR3 protein is CAWSVPGGEKLFF. CDR3 bases: TGTGCCTGGAGTGTCCCCGGGGGAGAAAAACTGTTTTTT.

This clonotype was detected ten times or more. The chain recombines TRBV24-1 with TRBJ1-5, with D perhaps TRBD1 (5 bases). The CDR3 is 18 amino acids. Trimming left V 1 base short and J 8 bases short, with 23 bases between. Germline V CDR1 and CDR2: KGHDR, SFDVKD. CDR3 DNA: TGTGCCACCAGTGATTTCCCGAATAAAACAGGCAAGAGCAAGCCCCAGCATTTT. Its translation: CATSDFPNKTGKSKPQHF.

The chain couples TRBV19 to TRBJ2-1; D unresolved. Germline lookup yields CDR1 LNHDA and CDR2 SQIVND (reference sequence). Trimming removed 5 bases at V and 0 bases at J, with 14 bases between. The CDR3 consists of 16 residues. CDR3 bases: TGTGCCAGTAGTCACCCGGCCATGAGCTCCTACAATGAGCAGTTCTTC. Translating gives CASSHPAMSSYNEQFF.

This clonotype occurred a few times. The J gene is TRBJ2-1, the V gene TRBV18; 10 bases agree with TRBD1. Trimming cost V 3 bases and J 6 bases; bases outside gene matches: 2. CDR1 KGHSH and CDR2 LQKENI come from the germline V gene. This CDR3 is 14 amino acids long. The CDR3 loop reads CASSPGQGFNEQFF. For the CDR3, the DNA is TGTGCCAGCTCACCGGGACAGGGGTTCAATGAGCAGTTCTTC. The full variable domain, its missing parts supplied by reference TRBV18 and TRBJ2-1, is NAGVMQNPRHLVRRRGQEARLRCSPMKGHSHVYWYRQLPEEGLKFMVYLQKENIIDESGMPKERFSAEFPKEGPSILRIQQVVRGDSAAYFCASSPGQGFNEQFFGPGTRLTVL.

This clonotype was detected many times. CDR3 coding DNA: TGTGCCAGCAGCTTGGCCTGGCGGGATCAGCCCCAGCATTTT. Protein: CASSLAWRDQPQHF. V gene TRBV5-5 combines with J gene TRBJ1-5; D remains unclear. The V end was cut by 0 bases, the J end by 5 bases, with 9 bases between. The CDR3 runs to 14 residues. Germline V gene lookup returns CDR1 SGHKS and CDR2 YYEKEE (reference sequence). The complete variable domain, with remaining parts taken from reference TRBV5-5 and TRBJ1-5, reads DAGVTQSPTHLIKTRGQQVTLRCSPISGHKSVSWYQQVLGQGPQFIFQYYEKEERGRGNFPDRFSARQFPNYSSELNVNALLLGDSALYLCASSLAWRDQPQHFGDGTRLSIL.